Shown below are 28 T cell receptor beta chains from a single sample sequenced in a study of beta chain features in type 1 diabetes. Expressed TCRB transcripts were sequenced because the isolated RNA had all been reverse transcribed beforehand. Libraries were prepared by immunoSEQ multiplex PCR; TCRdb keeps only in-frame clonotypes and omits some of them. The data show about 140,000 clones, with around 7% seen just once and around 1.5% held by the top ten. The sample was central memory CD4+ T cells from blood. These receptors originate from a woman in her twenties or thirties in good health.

CDR3 in amino acids: CASSLTLRGPGELFF. CDR3 nucleotides: TGTGCCAGCAGCTTAACATTGCGGGGCCCCGGGGAGCTGTTTTTT. The chain employs TRBV7-9 and TRBJ2-2; D is perhaps TRBD2 (6 bases). Per germline, CDR1 SEHNR and CDR2 FQNEAQ (reference sequence). Deletions cut 2 bases from V and 6 bases from J, with 13 bases between. This CDR3 has 15 residues.

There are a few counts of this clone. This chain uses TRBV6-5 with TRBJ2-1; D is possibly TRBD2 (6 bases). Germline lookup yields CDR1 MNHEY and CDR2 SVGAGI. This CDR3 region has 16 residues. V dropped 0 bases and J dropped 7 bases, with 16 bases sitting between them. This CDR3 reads CASSYSGRRVLNEQFF. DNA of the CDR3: TGTGCCAGCAGTTACTCGGGGAGGCGGGTCCTTAATGAGCAGTTCTTC.

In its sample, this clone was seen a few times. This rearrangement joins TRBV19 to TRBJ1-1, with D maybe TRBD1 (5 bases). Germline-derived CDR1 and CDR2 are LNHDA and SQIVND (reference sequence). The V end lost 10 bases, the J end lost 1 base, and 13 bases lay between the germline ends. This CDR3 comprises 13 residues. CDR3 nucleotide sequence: TGTGCCACCAGCAGGACACCGAACACTGAAGCTTTCTTT. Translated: CATSRTPNTEAFF.

CDR3 sequence reads: CASSAQSGELFF. CDR3 nucleotide sequence: TGTGCCAGCAGTGCCCAGTCCGGGGAGCTGTTTTTT. The chain is built from TRBV2 and TRBJ2-2; D is unclear. V was pared by 4 bases and J by 6 bases, with 6 bases between. The CDR3 consists of 12 residues. In germline, CDR1 is SNHLY, CDR2 FYNNEI.

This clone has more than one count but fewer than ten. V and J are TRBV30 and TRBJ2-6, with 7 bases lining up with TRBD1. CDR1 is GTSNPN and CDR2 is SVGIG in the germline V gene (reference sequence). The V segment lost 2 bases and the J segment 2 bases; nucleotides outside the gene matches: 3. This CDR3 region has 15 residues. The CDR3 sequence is CAWSWDRAGANVLTF. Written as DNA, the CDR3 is TGTGCCTGGAGTTGGGACAGAGCTGGGGCCAACGTCCTGACTTTC. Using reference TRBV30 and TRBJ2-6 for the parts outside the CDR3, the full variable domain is SQTIHQWPATLVQPVGSPLSLECTVEGTSNPNLYWYRQAAGRGLQLLFYSVGIGQISSEVPQNLSASRPQDRQFILSSKKLLLSDSGFYLCAWSWDRAGANVLTFGAGSRLTVL.

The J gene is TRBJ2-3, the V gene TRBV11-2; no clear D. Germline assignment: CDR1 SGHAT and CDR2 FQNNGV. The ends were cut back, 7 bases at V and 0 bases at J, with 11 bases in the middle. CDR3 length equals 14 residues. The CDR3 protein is CASKELPSTDTQYF. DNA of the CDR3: TGTGCCAGCAAGGAGCTCCCTAGCACAGATACGCAGTATTTT.

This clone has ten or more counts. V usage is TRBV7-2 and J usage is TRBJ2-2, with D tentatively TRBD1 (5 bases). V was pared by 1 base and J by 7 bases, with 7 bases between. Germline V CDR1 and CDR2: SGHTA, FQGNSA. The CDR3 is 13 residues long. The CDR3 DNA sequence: TGTGCCAGCAGCTTAGGCAGGGACGGGGAGCTGTTTTTT. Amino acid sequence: CASSLGRDGELFF. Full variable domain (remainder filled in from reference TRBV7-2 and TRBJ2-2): GAGVSQSPSNKVTEKGKDVELRCDPISGHTALYWYRQSLGQGLEFLIYFQGNSAPDKSGLPSDRFSAERTGGSVSTLTIQRTQQEDSAVYLCASSLGRDGELFFGEGSRLTVL.

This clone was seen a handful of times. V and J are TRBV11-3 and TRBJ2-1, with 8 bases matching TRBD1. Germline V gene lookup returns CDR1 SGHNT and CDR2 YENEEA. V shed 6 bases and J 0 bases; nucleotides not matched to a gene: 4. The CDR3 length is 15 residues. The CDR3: CASSSGTGSYNEQFF. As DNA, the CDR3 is TGTGCCAGCAGTTCCGGGACAGGCTCCTACAATGAGCAGTTCTTC.

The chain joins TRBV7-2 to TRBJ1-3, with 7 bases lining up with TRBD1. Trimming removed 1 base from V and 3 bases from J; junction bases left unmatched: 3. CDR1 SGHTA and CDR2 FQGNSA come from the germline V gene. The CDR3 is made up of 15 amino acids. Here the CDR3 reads CASSLGGGLGNTIYF. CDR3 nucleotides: TGTGCCAGCAGCTTAGGAGGGGGCCTTGGAAACACCATATATTTT.

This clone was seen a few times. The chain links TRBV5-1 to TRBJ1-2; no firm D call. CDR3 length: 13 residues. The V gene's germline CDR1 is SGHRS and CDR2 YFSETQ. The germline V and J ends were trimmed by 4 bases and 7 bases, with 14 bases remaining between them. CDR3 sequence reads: CASSTGESFGYTF. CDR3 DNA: TGCGCCAGCAGCACCGGGGAAAGTTTTGGCTACACCTTC.

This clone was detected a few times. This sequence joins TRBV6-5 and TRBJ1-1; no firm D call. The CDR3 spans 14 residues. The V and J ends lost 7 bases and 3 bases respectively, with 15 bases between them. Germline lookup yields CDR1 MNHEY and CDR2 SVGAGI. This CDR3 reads CASIPRDTHTEAFF. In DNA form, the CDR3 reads TGTGCCAGCATTCCGCGCGACACTCACACTGAAGCTTTCTTT.

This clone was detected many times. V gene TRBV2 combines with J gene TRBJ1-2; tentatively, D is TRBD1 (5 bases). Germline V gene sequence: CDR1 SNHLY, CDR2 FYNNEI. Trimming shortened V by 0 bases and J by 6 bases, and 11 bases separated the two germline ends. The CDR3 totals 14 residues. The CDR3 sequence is CASSEAPREDGYTF. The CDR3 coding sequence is TGTGCCAGCAGTGAAGCGCCCAGGGAGGATGGCTACACCTTC.

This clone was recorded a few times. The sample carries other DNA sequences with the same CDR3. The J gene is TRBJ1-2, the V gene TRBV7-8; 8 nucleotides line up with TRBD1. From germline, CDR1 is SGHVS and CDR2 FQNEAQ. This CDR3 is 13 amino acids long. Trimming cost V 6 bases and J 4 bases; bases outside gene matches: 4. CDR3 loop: CASRGTGLYGYTF. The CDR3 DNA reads TGTGCCAGCAGGGGGACAGGTCTCTATGGCTACACCTTC. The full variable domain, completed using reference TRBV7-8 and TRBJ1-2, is GAGVSQSPRYKVAKRGQDVALRCDPISGHVSLFWYQQALGQGPEFLTYFQNEAQLDKSGLPSDRFFAERPEGSVSTLKIQRTQQEDSAVYLCASRGTGLYGYTFGSGTRLTVV.

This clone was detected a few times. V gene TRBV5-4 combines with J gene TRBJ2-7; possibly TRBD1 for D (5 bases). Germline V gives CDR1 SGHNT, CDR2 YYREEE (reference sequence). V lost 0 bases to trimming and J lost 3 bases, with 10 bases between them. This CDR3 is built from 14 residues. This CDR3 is CASSLVGHNYEQYF. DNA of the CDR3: TGTGCCAGCAGCTTGGTCGGACACAACTACGAGCAGTACTTC.

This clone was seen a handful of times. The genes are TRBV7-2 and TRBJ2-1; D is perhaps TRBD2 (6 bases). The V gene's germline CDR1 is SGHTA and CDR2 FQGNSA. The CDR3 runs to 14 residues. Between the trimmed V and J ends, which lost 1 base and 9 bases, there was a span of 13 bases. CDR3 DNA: TGTGCCAGCAGCTTAGGAGGCGGGACGGGTGAGCAGTTCTTC. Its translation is CASSLGGGTGEQFF.

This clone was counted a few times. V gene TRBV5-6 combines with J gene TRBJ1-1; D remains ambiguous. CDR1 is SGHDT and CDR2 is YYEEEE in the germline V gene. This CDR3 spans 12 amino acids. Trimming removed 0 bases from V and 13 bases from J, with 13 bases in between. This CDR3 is CASSLARGRVFF. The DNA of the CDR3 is TGTGCCAGCAGCTTGGCGCGGGGTCGGGTTTTCTTT. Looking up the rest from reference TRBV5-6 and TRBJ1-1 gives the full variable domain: DAGVTQSPTHLIKTRGQQVTLRCSPKSGHDTVSWYQQALGQGPQFIFQYYEEEERQRGNFPDRFSGHQFPNYSSELNVNALLLGDSALYLCASSLARGRVFFGQGTRLTVV.

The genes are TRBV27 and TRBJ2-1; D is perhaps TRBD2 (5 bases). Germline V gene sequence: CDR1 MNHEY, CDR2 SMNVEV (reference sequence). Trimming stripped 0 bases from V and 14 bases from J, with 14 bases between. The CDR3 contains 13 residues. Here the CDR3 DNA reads TGTGCCAGCAGTTTATCCTATAGAGGGTGGGAGTTCTTC. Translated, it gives CASSLSYRGWEFF.

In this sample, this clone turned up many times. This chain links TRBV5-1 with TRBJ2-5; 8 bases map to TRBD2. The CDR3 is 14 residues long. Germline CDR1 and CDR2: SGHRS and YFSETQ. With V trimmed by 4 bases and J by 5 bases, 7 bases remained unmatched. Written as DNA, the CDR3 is TGCGCCAGCAGCATTAGCGGGAACGGGGAGACCCAGTACTTC. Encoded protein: CASSISGNGETQYF. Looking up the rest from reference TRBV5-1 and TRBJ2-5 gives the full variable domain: KAGVTQTPRYLIKTRGQQVTLSCSPISGHRSVSWYQQTPGQGLQFLFEYFSETQRNKGNFPGRFSGRQFSNSRSEMNVSTLELGDSALYLCASSISGNGETQYFGPGTRLLVL.

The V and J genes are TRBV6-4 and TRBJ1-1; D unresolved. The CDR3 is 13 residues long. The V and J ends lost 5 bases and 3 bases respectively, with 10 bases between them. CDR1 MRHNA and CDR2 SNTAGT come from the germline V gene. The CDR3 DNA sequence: TGTGCCAGCAGTCAACAGCGGGACACTGAAGCTTTCTTT. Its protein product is CASSQQRDTEAFF.

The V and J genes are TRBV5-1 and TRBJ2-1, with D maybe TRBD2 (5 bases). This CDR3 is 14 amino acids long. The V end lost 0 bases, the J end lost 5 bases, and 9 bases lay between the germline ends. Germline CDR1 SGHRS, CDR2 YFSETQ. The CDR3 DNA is TGCGCCAGCAGCTTGGCCTCGGGAAACAATGAGCAGTTCTTC. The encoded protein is CASSLASGNNEQFF.

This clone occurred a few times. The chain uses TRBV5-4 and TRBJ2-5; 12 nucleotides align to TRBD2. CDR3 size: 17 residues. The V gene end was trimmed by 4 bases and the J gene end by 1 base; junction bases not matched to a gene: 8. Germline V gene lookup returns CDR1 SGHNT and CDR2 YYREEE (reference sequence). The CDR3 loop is CASSKGGLAGTQETQYF. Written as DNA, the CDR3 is TGTGCCAGCAGCAAGGGAGGACTAGCGGGGACCCAAGAGACCCAGTACTTC.

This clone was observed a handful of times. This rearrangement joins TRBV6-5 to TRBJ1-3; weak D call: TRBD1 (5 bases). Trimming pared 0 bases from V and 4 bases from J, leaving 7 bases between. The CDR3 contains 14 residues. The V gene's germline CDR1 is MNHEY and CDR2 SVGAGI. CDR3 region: CASSYSQGGNTIYF. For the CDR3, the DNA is TGTGCCAGCAGTTACTCCCAGGGAGGAAACACCATATATTTT.

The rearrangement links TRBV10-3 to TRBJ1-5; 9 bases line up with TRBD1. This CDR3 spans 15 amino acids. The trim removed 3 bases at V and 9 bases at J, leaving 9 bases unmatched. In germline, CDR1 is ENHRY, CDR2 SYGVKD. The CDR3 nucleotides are TGTGCCATCAGTGAACGGGGACAGGGCGGCCGGCCCCAGCATTTT. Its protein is CAISERGQGGRPQHF.

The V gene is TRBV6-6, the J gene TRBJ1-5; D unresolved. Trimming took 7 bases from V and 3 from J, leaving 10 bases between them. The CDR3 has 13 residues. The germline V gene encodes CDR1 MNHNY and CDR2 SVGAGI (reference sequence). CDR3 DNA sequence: TGTGCCAGCAAGAGGGCAGTCAATCAGCCCCAGCATTTT. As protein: CASKRAVNQPQHF.

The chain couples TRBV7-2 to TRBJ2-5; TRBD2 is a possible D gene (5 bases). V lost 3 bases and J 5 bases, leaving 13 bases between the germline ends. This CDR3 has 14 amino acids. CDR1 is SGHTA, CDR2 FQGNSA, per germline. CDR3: CASSFGGLGETQYF. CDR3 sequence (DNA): TGTGCCAGCAGCTTCGGCGGGCTCGGGGAGACCCAGTACTTC.

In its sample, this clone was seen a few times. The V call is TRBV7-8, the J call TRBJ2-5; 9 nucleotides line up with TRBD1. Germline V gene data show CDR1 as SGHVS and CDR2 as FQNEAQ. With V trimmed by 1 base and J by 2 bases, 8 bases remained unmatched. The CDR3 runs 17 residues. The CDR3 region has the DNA TGTGCCAGCAGCTTAGTGTCCCACAGGGGGCCACAAGAGACCCAGTACTTC. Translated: CASSLVSHRGPQETQYF.

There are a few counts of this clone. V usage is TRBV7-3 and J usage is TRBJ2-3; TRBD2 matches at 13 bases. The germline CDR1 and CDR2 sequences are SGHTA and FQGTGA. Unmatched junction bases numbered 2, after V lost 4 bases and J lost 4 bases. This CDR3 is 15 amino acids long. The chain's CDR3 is CASSSGLAGADTQYF. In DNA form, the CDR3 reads TGTGCCAGCAGCTCAGGACTAGCGGGAGCAGATACGCAGTATTTT. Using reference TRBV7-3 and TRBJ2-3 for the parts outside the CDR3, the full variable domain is GAGVSQTPSNKVTEKGKYVELRCDPISGHTALYWYRQSLGQGPEFLIYFQGTGAADDSGLPNDRFFAVRPEGSVSTLKIQRTERGDSAVYLCASSSGLAGADTQYFGPGTRLTVL.

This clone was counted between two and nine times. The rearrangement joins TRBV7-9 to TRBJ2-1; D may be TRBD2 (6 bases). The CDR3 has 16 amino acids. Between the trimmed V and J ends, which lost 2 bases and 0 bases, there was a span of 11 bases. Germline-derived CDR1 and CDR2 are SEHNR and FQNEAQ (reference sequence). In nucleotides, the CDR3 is TGTGCCAGCAGCTTAAGGGCGGGAAGCTCCTACAATGAGCAGTTCTTC. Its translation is CASSLRAGSSYNEQFF. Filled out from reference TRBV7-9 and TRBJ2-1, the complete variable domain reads DTGVSQNPRHKITKRGQNVTFRCDPISEHNRLYWYRQTLGQGPEFLTYFQNEAQLEKSRLLSDRFSAERPKGSFSTLEIQRTEQGDSAMYLCASSLRAGSSYNEQFFGPGTRLTVL.